This T cell receptor beta chain emerged from a study of neurological immune-mediated disorders (dated by TCRdb to between 2018 and 2021). For context, the study as a whole: Among the 34 multiple sclerosis patients, relapsing-remitting MS was present in around 30 and secondary progressive MS was present in 3. The study compared peripheral blood TCR-beta repertoires of HTLV-I-associated myelopathy (HAM/TSP) patients, multiple sclerosis patients and healthy controls using UMI-based sequencing. The approximately 99 TCR-beta libraries included longitudinal samples, technical triplicates and paired sorted CD4+ and CD8+ T-cell subsets alongside PBMC samples. The cohort included about 70 subjects: 14 with HAM/TSP, around 34 with multiple sclerosis, and about 20 healthy controls.

Cut back by 4 bases and 1 base, the V and J ends lie 9 bases apart. In the germline V gene, CDR1 corresponds to SGHTA and CDR2 to FQGNSA. The CDR3 holds 14 amino acids from the cysteine to the phenylalanine. This entry keeps only the CDR3 DNA: 42 bases, framed from base 1. cDNA was synthesized by template-switch 5'RACE using a primer carrying a 10-nucleotide random unique molecular identifier by which each TCR transcript was tagged. Each sequencing run produced over 160 million TCR-beta sequences covering 15-18 subjects. The RNeasy kit was used for extraction of total RNA. The KAPA Real-time Library Amplification kit was used to amplify TCR-beta VDJ regions with primers for the TCR constant region and the 5'RACE anchor. A first PCR added sample indexes and Illumina adaptors, and a second PCR then raised library yield. After Ampure bead purification, the roughly 650 bp TCR product was size-selected on a 2% E-gel SizeSelection system. Before pooling, libraries had their quality checked on a Bioanalyzer, their concentration measured with Qubit, and their quantity determined with the Kapa Library Quantification kit. Paired-end 2 x 150 bp sequencing of the libraries was performed on an Illumina HiSeq 2500. To increase sequence diversity, roughly 24-32% phiX was spiked into each library pool. As for the original processing: Quality-filtered reads were processed with the UMI-based MiGEC pipeline, which removed over 75% of raw TCR sequences during error correction. IMGT germline references were used for aligning VDJ genes, and each clonotype was defined as a unique CDR3 amino acid sequence together with its V-J genes. VDJtools evaluated clonal expansion, Shannon diversity and CDR3 relatedness (CalcPairwiseDistances, ClusterSamples); CLCbio workbench built phylogenetic trees. Using coefficient-of-variation modelling across technical triplicates, the study counted a clone as expanded if it had at least 8 unique UMIs. TCRdb took the public reads, trimmed them with fastp at Q25, ran MiXCR for clone calling and kept in-frame beta chains. Rows with one shared CDR3 protein collapse into an entry with the most common genes and DNA. TCRdb, not the original authors, processed these V and J calls. In this sample the table shows about 35,000 distinct CDR3 sequences, about 4.1% of which occur a single time. The biggest ten clones account for roughly 2% of the sample.

Libraries from unsorted PBMCs were made from 2 million PBMCs kept in RNAlater at -80 degrees C until RNA extraction. The multiple sclerosis patients were enrolled in a US clinical protocol that evaluated disease progression with magnetic resonance imaging. Peripheral blood was subjected to Ficoll-Hypaque density gradient centrifugation to isolate PBMCs, which were then cryopreserved in liquid nitrogen. Results the study describes overall, beyond this receptor: TCR clonal expansion was greatest in HAM/TSP patients and smallest in MS patients, who ranked below even healthy controls. No clinical or MRI features were associated with the MS cluster, and the authors said that larger cohorts are needed. No identical CDR3 amino acid sequences were shared among expanded clones across subjects, suggesting private TCR-beta repertoires in all groups. In phylogenetic analysis, the repertoires of 18 of 34 MS patients grouped into a cluster of related CDR3 sequences, which suggests a possible signature at the repertoire level.

This clonotype was observed at least ten times. Its target antigen remains unknown. Per-base qualities were not stored, and no clone one base away is much larger. This receptor was taken from a young man with multiple sclerosis. Sequenced material: PBMCs. This sequence uses TRBV7-2 and TRBJ2-3; the D gene assignment is ambiguous. The CDR3 in this case is CASSSYLRTDTQYF. The base sequence is TGTGCCAGCAGCTCATACTTGCGCACAGATACGCAGTATTTT.